These 28 T cell receptor beta chains were all obtained from the same sample, sequenced in a study of Graves' ophthalmopathy and Graves' hyperthyroidism. RNA transcripts yielded amplified TCR beta CDR3 regions. HTBI primers were employed in first-round RT-PCR, then a second-round multiplex PCR followed. One entry per CDR3 protein results from TCRdb running MiXCR on the multiplex PCR reads. The sample has over 650,000 distinct CDR3 sequences; roughly two fifths are singletons. The sequencing input was peripheral blood. These receptors all come from an adult man with Graves' ophthalmopathy.

This clonotype was observed many times. The CDR3 sequence is CASSRDTGELFF. Here the CDR3 DNA reads TGCGCCAGCAGCAGGGATACCGGGGAGCTGTTTTTT. The V and J genes are TRBV4-1 and TRBJ2-2; D remains unclear. CDR1 is MGHRA and CDR2 is YSYEKL in the germline V gene. The CDR3 is 12 amino acids. Trimming removed 5 bases from V and 5 bases from J, with 6 bases in between.

This clonotype was observed at least ten times. Germline and junction disagree at one end, which may indicate a read error. This sequence joins TRBV9 and TRBJ1-1; a possible D gene is TRBD1 (6 bases). The germline V gene has CDR1 SGDLS and CDR2 YYNGEE. The CDR3 is made up of 13 amino acids. The CDR3: CASSEGQNTEAFF. CDR3 nucleotides: TGCGCCAGCTCCGAGGGACAAAACACTGAAGCTTTCTTT.

The genes are TRBV11-1 and TRBJ1-1, with D hard to call. The CDR3 length is 14 residues. V was trimmed by 4 bases and J by 6 bases, leaving 15 bases between them. Germline-derived CDR1 and CDR2 are SGHAT and FQDESV (reference sequence). The CDR3 DNA sequence: TGTGCCAGCAGCTCGCGGGCCGCCCTCGCTGAAGCTTTCTTT. Translated, it gives CASSSRAALAEAFF. The full variable domain, with the rest looked up from reference TRBV11-1 and TRBJ1-1, is EAEVAQSPRYKITEKSQAVAFWCDPISGHATLYWYRQILGQGPELLVQFQDESVVDDSQLPKDRFSAERLKGVDSTLKIQPAELGDSAMYLCASSSRAALAEAFFGQGTRLTVV.

As regards this clonotype: The junction differs from germline at one of its ends, possibly a read error. The gene calls are TRBV15 and TRBJ2-2; 8 bases map to TRBD2. Per germline, CDR1 LNHNV and CDR2 YYDKDF (reference sequence). The CDR3 consists of 13 residues. The CDR3 DNA is TGTGCCACCAACAGAGGGACTAGCGGGGAGCTGTTTTTT. This encodes CATNRGTSGELFF.

This clonotype was detected ten times or more. This rearrangement joins TRBV6-5 to TRBJ1-2; 7 nucleotides line up with TRBD1. The CDR3 length is 14 residues. V lost 9 bases, J lost 0 bases, and 7 bases stayed unmatched. CDR1 is MNHEY and CDR2 is SVGAGI in the germline V gene. The CDR3, as DNA: TGTGCCAGGTTGTACAGGGGCCCTAACTATGGCTACACCTTC. This sequence encodes CARLYRGPNYGYTF.

This clonotype was seen more than once but under ten times. The chain recombines TRBV5-1 with TRBJ1-3; D might be TRBD1 (6 bases). This CDR3 is built from 15 residues. The germline CDR1 and CDR2 sequences are SGHRS and YFSETQ. V lost 4 bases and J lost 1, with 12 bases in between. CDR3 DNA sequence: TGCGCCAGCAGCCTTGGACAGAAGTCTGGAAACACCATATATTTT. It codes for CASSLGQKSGNTIYF.

For this clonotype: At one end the junction does not follow the germline gene, possibly because of a read error. This chain links TRBV5-1 with TRBJ1-3, with a weak D call TRBD1 (6 bases). The CDR3 sequence is 17 residues long. The germline CDR1 and CDR2 sequences are SGHRS and YFSETQ. The CDR3 coding sequence is TGTGCCAGCAGCCCGAGGCGGGGGGCCGCCTCTGGAAACACCATATATTTT. Translated: CASSPRRGAASGNTIYF.

This chain links TRBV2 with TRBJ1-1; a weak D match, TRBD1 (6 bases). Between the trimmed V and J ends, which lost 6 bases and 5 bases, there was a span of 16 bases. Germline V gene data show CDR1 as SNHLY and CDR2 as FYNNEI. The CDR3 loop spans 14 amino acids. In DNA form, the CDR3 reads TGTGCCAGCAGATTCGACGGGGGCGGTACTGAAGCTTTCTTT. Amino acid sequence: CASRFDGGGTEAFF.

This clonotype was seen at least ten times. The rearrangement joins TRBV9 to TRBJ1-1, with unresolved D. V dropped 1 base and J dropped 4 bases, with 11 bases sitting between them. Germline V gene data show CDR1 as SGDLS and CDR2 as YYNGEE. The CDR3 consists of 14 residues. This chain's CDR3 is CASSVRAQATEAFF. The CDR3 nucleotides read TGTGCCAGCAGCGTACGAGCGCAGGCCACTGAAGCTTTCTTT.

In regard to this clonotype: This may come from a read error, since a much larger clone is one base off. This chain connects TRBV12-3 or TRBV12-4 to TRBJ2-6, with D unclear. Trimming shortened V by 2 bases and J by 3 bases, and 5 bases separated the two germline ends. This CDR3 contains 14 residues. The CDR3 DNA is TGTGCCAGCAGTTTAAGTGATGGGGCCAACGTCCTGACTTTC. Residues: CASSLSDGANVLTF.

Ten or more counts support this clonotype. This rearrangement joins TRBV5-1 to TRBJ1-2; a possible D gene is TRBD1 (5 bases). Deletions cut 4 bases from V and 5 bases from J, with 9 bases between. Looked up from germline, CDR1 is SGHRS and CDR2 is YFSETQ. This CDR3 is 12 amino acids long. The CDR3: CASSGDLYGYTF. The CDR3 DNA reads TGCGCCAGCAGCGGGGACCTATATGGCTACACCTTC. Full variable domain (remainder filled in from reference TRBV5-1 and TRBJ1-2): KAGVTQTPRYLIKTRGQQVTLSCSPISGHRSVSWYQQTPGQGLQFLFEYFSETQRNKGNFPGRFSGRQFSNSRSEMNVSTLELGDSALYLCASSGDLYGYTFGSGTRLTVV.

Ten or more counts support this clonotype. The V call is TRBV4-2, the J call TRBJ2-7; D gene ambiguous. V lost 1 base, J lost 5 bases, and 12 bases lay in between. CDR1 is LGHNA and CDR2 is YNFKEQ in the germline V gene. The CDR3 covers 14 residues. The CDR3 nucleotides are TGTGCCAGCAGCCAAGCCCCCGTCAGGCACGAGCAGTACTTC. This gives the protein CASSQAPVRHEQYF.

The chain combines TRBV30 with TRBJ1-2; D is ambiguous. V lost 4 bases, J lost 3 bases, and 6 bases lay in between. The CDR3 has 11 residues. Looked up from germline, CDR1 is GTSNPN and CDR2 is SVGIG (reference sequence). The CDR3 is CAWTVDYGYTF. As DNA, the CDR3 is TGTGCCTGGACGGTGGACTATGGCTACACCTTC. The full variable domain, in which reference TRBV30 and TRBJ1-2 provide the parts outside the CDR3, is SQTIHQWPATLVQPVGSPLSLECTVEGTSNPNLYWYRQAAGRGLQLLFYSVGIGQISSEVPQNLSASRPQDRQFILSSKKLLLSDSGFYLCAWTVDYGYTFGSGTRLTVV.

The genes are TRBV29-1 and TRBJ1-1; TRBD1 is a possible D gene (6 bases). Trimming pared 4 bases from V and 2 bases from J, leaving 11 bases between. The germline V gene encodes CDR1 SQVTM and CDR2 ANQGSEA. The CDR3 has 13 amino acids. The CDR3 is CSVGTDGNTEAFF. The CDR3 bases are TGCAGCGTTGGGACAGATGGTAACACTGAAGCTTTCTTT.

This clonotype was seen repeatedly, ten times or more. This rearrangement joins TRBV25-1 to TRBJ1-1; D is unresolved. The V and J ends lost 6 bases and 4 bases respectively, with 3 bases between them. Germline CDR1 and CDR2: MGHDK and SYGVNS. The CDR3 has 10 amino acids. CDR3 amino acids: CASRTTEAFF. As DNA, the CDR3 is TGTGCCAGCAGGACCACTGAAGCTTTCTTT.

This clonotype was detected ten times or more. The chain links TRBV20-1 to TRBJ2-7; 7 nucleotides line up with TRBD1. The CDR3 contains 13 residues. V shed 6 bases and J 2 bases; nucleotides not matched to a gene: 7. Germline V gene sequence: CDR1 DFQATT, CDR2 SNEGSKA (reference sequence). The CDR3 loop is CSASPGQTYEQYF. The CDR3 coding sequence is TGCAGTGCGTCGCCGGGACAGACCTACGAGCAGTACTTC.

The sample holds a few counts of this clonotype. The gene calls are TRBV7-9 and TRBJ2-5, with 8 positions matching TRBD2. The CDR3 runs to 14 residues. Germline CDR1 and CDR2: SEHNR and FQNEAQ (reference sequence). V dropped 8 bases and J dropped 5; count of bases not matched to a gene: 10. CDR3 loop: CASSPVSGEETQYF. The CDR3 DNA sequence: TGTGCCAGCTCACCGGTTAGCGGGGAGGAGACCCAGTACTTC.

This clonotype has only a few counts. This chain joins TRBV4-1 and TRBJ1-2; D unresolved. This CDR3 contains 14 residues. Trimming cost V 4 bases and J 1 base, with 10 bases left between them. Germline lookup yields CDR1 MGHRA and CDR2 YSYEKL. This chain's CDR3 is CASSPTQVNYGYTF. In nucleotides, the CDR3 is TGCGCCAGCAGCCCAACCCAGGTTAACTATGGCTACACCTTC.

The CDR3 reads CASSPIVSGTGDSPLHF. CDR3 coding DNA: TGTGCCAGCAGCCCCATCGTTAGCGGGACAGGAGATTCACCCCTCCACTTT. The chain couples TRBV9 to TRBJ1-6, with 8 positions matching TRBD1. The CDR3 spans 17 residues. Germline CDR1 SGDLS, CDR2 YYNGEE. Trimming cost V 4 bases and J 8 bases; bases outside gene matches: 14.

This clonotype was counted between two and nine times. The CDR3 loop is CSATSGGNTGELFF. The CDR3 coding sequence is TGCAGTGCTACTAGCGGGGGGAACACCGGGGAGCTGTTTTTT. The V call is TRBV20-1, the J call TRBJ2-2; 10 bases are a match to TRBD2. The CDR3 covers 14 residues. The V gene end was trimmed by 4 bases and the J gene end by 1 base; junction bases not matched to a gene: 0. The germline V gene has CDR1 DFQATT and CDR2 SNEGSKA (reference sequence).

Ten or more counts support this clonotype. This chain connects TRBV7-8 to TRBJ1-6, with D tentatively TRBD1 (6 bases). Germline V CDR1 and CDR2: SGHVS, FQNEAQ. The CDR3 runs to 15 residues. V was cut by 5 bases and J by 3 bases, with 11 bases left in between. The CDR3 here is CASSPPQGYNSPLHF. The CDR3 DNA follows: TGTGCCAGCAGCCCCCCACAGGGCTATAATTCACCCCTCCACTTT. Variable domain in full (rest from reference TRBV7-8 and TRBJ1-6): GAGVSQSPRYKVAKRGQDVALRCDPISGHVSLFWYQQALGQGPEFLTYFQNEAQLDKSGLPSDRFFAERPEGSVSTLKIQRTQQEDSAVYLCASSPPQGYNSPLHFGNGTRLTVT.

To note about this clonotype: This may come from a read error, since a much larger clone is one base off. The rearrangement links TRBV6-2 or TRBV6-3 to TRBJ1-6, with D uncertain. CDR1 and CDR2 from the germline V gene are MNHEY and SVGEGT. The CDR3 is 15 residues long. Written as DNA, the CDR3 is TGTGCCATCAGTTACCGACAAGGAGATAATTCACCCCTCCACTTT. Translation: CAISYRQGDNSPLHF.

Of note for this clonotype: The germline gene is not matched at one end of the junction; a read error may be the cause. The CDR3 is CASRPEGVTEAFF. CDR3 DNA sequence: TGCGCCAGCCGGCCTGAGGGGGTGACTGAAGCTTTCTTT. The chain uses TRBV25-1 and TRBJ1-1; a possible D gene is TRBD1 (6 bases). Germline CDR1 and CDR2: MGHDK and SYGVNS. The CDR3 consists of 13 residues.

The chain has TRBV4-2 and TRBJ2-5; D could derive from TRBD1 or TRBD2 (7 bases each). Between the trimmed V and J ends, which lost 4 bases and 0 bases, there was a span of 18 bases. The V gene's germline CDR1 is LGHNA and CDR2 YNFKEQ. CDR3 size: 17 residues. The chain's CDR3 is CASSPGGLAEDQETQYF. The DNA of the CDR3 is TGTGCCAGCAGCCCAGGGGGGCTAGCGGAGGACCAAGAGACCCAGTACTTC.

The chain is built from TRBV19 and TRBJ2-5, with a tentative D call TRBD2 (6 bases). Trimming shortened V by 1 base and J by 2 bases, and 26 bases separated the two germline ends. Germline-derived CDR1 and CDR2 are LNHDA and SQIVND (reference sequence). The CDR3 spans 20 residues. CDR3 nucleotide sequence: TGTGCCAGTAGTATAGTCTCCTTTGGTGGTCGGGGGTCGGGTCAAGAGACCCAGTACTTC. Amino acids: CASSIVSFGGRGSGQETQYF.

This clonotype was counted at least ten times. The chain has TRBV7-8 and TRBJ1-3, with TRBD1 as a possible D gene (5 bases). From germline, CDR1 is SGHVS and CDR2 FQNEAQ. The CDR3 runs 14 residues. The germline V and J ends were trimmed by 5 bases and 1 base, with 9 bases remaining between them. The chain's CDR3 is CASSGAHSGNTIYF. In nucleotides, the CDR3 is TGTGCCAGCAGCGGGGCGCATTCTGGAAACACCATATATTTT.

A word on this clonotype: This clone may be a read error of a much larger clone one base away. This chain uses TRBV12-3 or TRBV12-4 with TRBJ2-7, with 8 positions matching TRBD1. Germline trimming cut 7 bases from V and 2 bases from J; bases unmatched to any gene: 10. The CDR3 length is 15 residues. CDR3 protein: CASINPGQATYEQYF. The CDR3 DNA follows: TGTGCCAGCATCAATCCGGGACAGGCGACCTACGAGCAGTACTTC.

This clonotype was observed many times. The chain uses TRBV12-3 or TRBV12-4 and TRBJ1-2; D unclear. The CDR3 is made up of 12 amino acids. V lost 3 bases and J lost 4, with 6 bases in between. CDR3 region: CASSLSTYGYTF. The CDR3 nucleotides read TGTGCCAGCAGTTTGAGTACCTATGGCTACACCTTC.